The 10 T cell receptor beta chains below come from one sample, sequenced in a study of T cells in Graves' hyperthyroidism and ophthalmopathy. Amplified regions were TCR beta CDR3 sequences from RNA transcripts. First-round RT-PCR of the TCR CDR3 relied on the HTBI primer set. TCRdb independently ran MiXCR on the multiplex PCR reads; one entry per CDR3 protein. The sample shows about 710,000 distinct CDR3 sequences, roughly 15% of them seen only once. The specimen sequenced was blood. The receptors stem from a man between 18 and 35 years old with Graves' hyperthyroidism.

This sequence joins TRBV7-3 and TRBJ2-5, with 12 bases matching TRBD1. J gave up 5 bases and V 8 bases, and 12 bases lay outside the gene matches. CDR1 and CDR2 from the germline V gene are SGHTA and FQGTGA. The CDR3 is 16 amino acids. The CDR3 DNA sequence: TGTGCCAGCGGCTCCTTGGGACAGGGGGCATGGGAGACCCAGTACTTC. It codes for CASGSLGQGAWETQYF.

The CDR3 reads CASSLSDPGQDTQYF. CDR3 DNA sequence: TGTGCCAGCAGCTTAAGTGACCCGGGTCAAGATACGCAGTATTTT. The V and J genes are TRBV7-9 and TRBJ2-3; D uncertain. There are 15 residues in the CDR3. Germline values: CDR1 SEHNR, CDR2 FQNEAQ (reference sequence). V lost 2 bases, J lost 5 bases, and 14 bases lay in between.

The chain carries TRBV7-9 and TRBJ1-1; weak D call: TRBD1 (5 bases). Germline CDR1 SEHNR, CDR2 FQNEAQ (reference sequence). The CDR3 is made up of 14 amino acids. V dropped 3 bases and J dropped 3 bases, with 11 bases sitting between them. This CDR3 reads CASSFEGRDTEAFF. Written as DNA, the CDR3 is TGTGCCAGCAGCTTCGAGGGGCGGGACACTGAAGCTTTCTTT.

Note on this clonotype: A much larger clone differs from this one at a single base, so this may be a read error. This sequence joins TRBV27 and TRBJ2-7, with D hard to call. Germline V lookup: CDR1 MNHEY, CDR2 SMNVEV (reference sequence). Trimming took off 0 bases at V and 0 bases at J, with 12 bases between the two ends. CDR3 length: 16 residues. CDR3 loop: CASSLSWTIFSYEQYF. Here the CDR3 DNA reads TGTGCCAGCAGTTTATCGTGGACGATATTCTCCTACGAGCAGTACTTC.

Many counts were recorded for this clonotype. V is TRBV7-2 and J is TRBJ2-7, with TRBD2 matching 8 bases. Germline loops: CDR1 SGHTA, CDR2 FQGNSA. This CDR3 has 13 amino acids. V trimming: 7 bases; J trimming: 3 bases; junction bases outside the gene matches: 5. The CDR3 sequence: CASTSGGNYEQYF. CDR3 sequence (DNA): TGTGCCAGCACCTCGGGAGGGAACTACGAGCAGTACTTC.

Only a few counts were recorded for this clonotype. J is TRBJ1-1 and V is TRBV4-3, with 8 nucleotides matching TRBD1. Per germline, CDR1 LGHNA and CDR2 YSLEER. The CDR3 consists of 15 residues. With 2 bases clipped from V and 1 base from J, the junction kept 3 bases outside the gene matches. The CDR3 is CASSQLDRENTEAFF. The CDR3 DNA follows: TGCGCCAGCAGCCAATTGGACAGGGAGAACACTGAAGCTTTCTTT.

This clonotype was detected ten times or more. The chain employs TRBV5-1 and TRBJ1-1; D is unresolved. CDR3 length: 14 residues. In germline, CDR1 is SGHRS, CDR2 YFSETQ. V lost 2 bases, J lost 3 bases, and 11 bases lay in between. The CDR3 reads CASSLSWQYTEAFF. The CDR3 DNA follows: TGCGCCAGCAGCTTAAGTTGGCAATACACTGAAGCTTTCTTT. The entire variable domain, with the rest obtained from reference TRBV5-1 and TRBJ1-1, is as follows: KAGVTQTPRYLIKTRGQQVTLSCSPISGHRSVSWYQQTPGQGLQFLFEYFSETQRNKGNFPGRFSGRQFSNSRSEMNVSTLELGDSALYLCASSLSWQYTEAFFGQGTRLTVV.

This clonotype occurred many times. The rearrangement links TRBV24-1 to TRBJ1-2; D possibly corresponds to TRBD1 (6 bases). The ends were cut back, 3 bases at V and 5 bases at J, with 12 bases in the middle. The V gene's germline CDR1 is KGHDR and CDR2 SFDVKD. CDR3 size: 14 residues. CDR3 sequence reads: CATSDGQGIYGYTF. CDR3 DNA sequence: TGTGCCACCAGTGATGGGCAGGGGATTTATGGCTACACCTTC.

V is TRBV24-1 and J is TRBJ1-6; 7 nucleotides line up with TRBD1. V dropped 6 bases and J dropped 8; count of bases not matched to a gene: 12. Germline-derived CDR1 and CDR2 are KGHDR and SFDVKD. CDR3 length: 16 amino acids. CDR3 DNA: TGTGCCACCAGTTACCGGACAGGTCGGATGGATTCACCCCTCCACTTT. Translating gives CATSYRTGRMDSPLHF.

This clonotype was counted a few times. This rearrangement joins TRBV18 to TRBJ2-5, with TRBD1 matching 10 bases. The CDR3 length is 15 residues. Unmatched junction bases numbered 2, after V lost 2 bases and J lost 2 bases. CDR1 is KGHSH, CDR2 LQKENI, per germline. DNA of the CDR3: TGTGCCAGCTCACCAGGGACAGGGGTTCAAGAGACCCAGTACTTC. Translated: CASSPGTGVQETQYF.